This TCR beta chain originates from a study of blood T cell repertoires in COVID-19. Study-wide background: Researchers got acute and convalescent COVID-19 samples from the United States, Italy and Spain. PBMCs, B-cell-depleted T cells, or T cells were the source of the cDNA or gDNA that made up the material.

The study drew participants aged about 18 to 95 years from some 23 US areas. V lost 4 bases and J lost 3; bases outside the gene matches: 0. In germline, CDR1 is MNHNS, CDR2 SASEGT. CDR3 length: 13 amino acids. How the authors handled the data: By means of reference gene primer amplification, nucleated cell counts were estimated. Sequencing used immunoSEQ multiplex PCR; TCRdb keeps in-frame clones, though not all of them. Clone size and the V and J calls come from that table; the DNA yielded D and trimming. This table holds 250,000 to 350,000 clones, around 90% found once. The receptor's source is a woman aged 18-29 years with acute COVID-19. What was sequenced was PBMCs or T cells enriched from blood (not recorded which). The chain is built from TRBV6-1 and TRBJ1-1, with TRBD1 matching 9 bases. The CDR3 sequence is CASSGQGDTEAFF. CDR3 nucleotides: TGTGCCAGCAGTGGACAGGGGGACACTGAAGCTTTCTTT.